This entry concerns a single T cell receptor (beta chain). The germline V and J ends were trimmed by 5 bases and 14 bases, with 16 bases remaining between them. In germline, CDR1 is SEHNR, CDR2 FQNEAQ (reference sequence). The CDR3 has 13 amino acids. The authors made TCR cDNA by 5'RACE template switching, adding a universal primer site and UMIs. TCRdb redid the calling of the 5' RACE reads with MiXCR, one entry per CDR3 protein. Among about 580,000 distinct CDR3 sequences listed, less than 20% were seen once. The sample is drawn from a study of T cells after yellow fever vaccination. Study in general: Fractions with few cells were prepared using SMART-Seq v4 Ultra Low Input.

The sequence was obtained from a man younger than 35 who received the YFV17D yellow fever vaccine. The rearrangement uses TRBV7-9 and TRBJ1-6; D gene ambiguous. The material sequenced was PBMCs, taken roughly 5 days after the first yellow fever vaccination. The CDR3 coding sequence is TGTGCCAGCAGCCAGCGGACGTTCGATACCCTCCACTTT. Translation: CASSQRTFDTLHF.